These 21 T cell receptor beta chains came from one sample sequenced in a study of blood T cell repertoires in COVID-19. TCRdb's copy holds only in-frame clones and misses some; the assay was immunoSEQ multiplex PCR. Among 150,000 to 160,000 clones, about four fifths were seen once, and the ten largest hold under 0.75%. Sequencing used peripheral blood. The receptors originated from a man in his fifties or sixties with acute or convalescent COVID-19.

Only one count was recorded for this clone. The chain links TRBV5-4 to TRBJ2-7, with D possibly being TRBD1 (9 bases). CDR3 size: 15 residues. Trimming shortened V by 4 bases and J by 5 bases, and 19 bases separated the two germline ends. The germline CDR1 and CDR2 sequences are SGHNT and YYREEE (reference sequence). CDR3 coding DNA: TGTGCCAGCAGCCCGGGGGGGACAGGGAAGGACGAGCAGTACTTC. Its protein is CASSPGGTGKDEQYF.

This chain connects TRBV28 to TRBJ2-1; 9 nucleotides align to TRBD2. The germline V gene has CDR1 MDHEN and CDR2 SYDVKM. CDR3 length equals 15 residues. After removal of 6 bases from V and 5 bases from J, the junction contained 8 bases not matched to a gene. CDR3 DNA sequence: TGTGCCAGCAGCTCTAGCGGGATTTCCCACAATGAGCAGTTCTTC. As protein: CASSSSGISHNEQFF.

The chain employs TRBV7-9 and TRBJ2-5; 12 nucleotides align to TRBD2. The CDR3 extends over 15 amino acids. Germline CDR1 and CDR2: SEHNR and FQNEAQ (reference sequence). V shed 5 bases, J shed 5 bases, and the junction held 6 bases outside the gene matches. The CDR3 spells CASSMWTSGIETQYF. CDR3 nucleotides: TGTGCCAGCAGCATGTGGACTAGCGGGATTGAGACCCAGTACTTC.

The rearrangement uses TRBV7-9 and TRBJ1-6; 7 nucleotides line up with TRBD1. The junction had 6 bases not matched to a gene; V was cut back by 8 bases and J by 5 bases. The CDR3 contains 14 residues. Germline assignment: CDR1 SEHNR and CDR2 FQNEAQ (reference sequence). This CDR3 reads CASGAGTDNSPLHF. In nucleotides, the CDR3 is TGTGCCAGCGGGGCCGGGACAGATAATTCACCCCTCCACTTT.

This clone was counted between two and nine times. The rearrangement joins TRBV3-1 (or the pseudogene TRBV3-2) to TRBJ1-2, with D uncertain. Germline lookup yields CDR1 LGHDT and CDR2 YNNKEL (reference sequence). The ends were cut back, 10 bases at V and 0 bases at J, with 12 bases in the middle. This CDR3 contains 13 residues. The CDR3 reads CATSATANYGYTF. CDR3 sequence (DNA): TGTGCCACCTCGGCCACAGCTAACTATGGCTACACCTTC.

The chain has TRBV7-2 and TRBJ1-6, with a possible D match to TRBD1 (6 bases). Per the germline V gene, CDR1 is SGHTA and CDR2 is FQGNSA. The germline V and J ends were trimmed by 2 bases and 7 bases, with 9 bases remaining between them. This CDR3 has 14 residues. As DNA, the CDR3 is TGTGCCAGCAGCTTAACAGGGTGGAATTCACCCCTCCACTTT. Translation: CASSLTGWNSPLHF.

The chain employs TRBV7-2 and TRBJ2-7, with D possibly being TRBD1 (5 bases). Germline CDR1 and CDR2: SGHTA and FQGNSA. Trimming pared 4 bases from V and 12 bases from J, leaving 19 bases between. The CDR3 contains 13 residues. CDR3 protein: CASSSPQDTEMYF. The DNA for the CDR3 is TGTGCCAGCAGCTCTCCTCAGGACACGGAAATGTACTTC.

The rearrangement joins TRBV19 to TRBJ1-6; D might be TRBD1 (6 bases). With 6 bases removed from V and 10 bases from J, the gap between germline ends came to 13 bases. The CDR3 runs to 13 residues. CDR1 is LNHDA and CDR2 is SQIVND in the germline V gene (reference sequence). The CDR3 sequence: CASRPRRGSPLHF. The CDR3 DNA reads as TGTGCCAGTAGACCCCGTAGGGGGTCACCCCTCCACTTT. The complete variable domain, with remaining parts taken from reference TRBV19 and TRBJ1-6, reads DGGITQSPKYLFRKEGQNVTLSCEQNLNHDAMYWYRQDPGQGLRLIYYSQIVNDFQKGDIAEGYSVSREKKESFPLTVTSAQKNPTAFYLCASRPRRGSPLHFGNGTRLTVT.

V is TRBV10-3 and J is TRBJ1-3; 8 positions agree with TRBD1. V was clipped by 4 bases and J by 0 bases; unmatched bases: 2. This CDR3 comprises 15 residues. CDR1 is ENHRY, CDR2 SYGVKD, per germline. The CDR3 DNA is TGTGCCATCAGTGGGGGGACAGGCTCTGGAAACACCATATATTTT. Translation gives CAISGGTGSGNTIYF.

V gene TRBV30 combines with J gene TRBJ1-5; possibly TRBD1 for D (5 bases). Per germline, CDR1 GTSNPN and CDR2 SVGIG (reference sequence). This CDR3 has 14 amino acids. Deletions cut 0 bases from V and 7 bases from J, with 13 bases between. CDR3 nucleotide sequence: TGTGCCTGGAGTGTGTCAGGGAACTGGCAGCCCCAGCATTTT. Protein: CAWSVSGNWQPQHF.

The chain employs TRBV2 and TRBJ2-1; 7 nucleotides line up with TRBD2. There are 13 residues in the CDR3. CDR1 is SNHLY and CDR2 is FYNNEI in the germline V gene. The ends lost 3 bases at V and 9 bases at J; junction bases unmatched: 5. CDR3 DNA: TGTGCCAGCAGTGATGGGACTATTCTTGAGCAGTTCTTC. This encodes CASSDGTILEQFF.

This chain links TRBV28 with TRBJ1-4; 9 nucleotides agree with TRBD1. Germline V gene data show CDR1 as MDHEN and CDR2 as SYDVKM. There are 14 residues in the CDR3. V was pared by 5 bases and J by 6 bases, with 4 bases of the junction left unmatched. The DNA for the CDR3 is TGTGCCAGCAGTAGGACAGGGGAGGATGAAAAACTGTTTTTT. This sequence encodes CASSRTGEDEKLFF.

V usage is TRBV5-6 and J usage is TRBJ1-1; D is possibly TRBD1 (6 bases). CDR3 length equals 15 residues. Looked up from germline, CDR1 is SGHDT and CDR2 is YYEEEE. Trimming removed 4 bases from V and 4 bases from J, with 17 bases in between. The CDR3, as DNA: TGTGCCAGCAGCCCAAGCGGGGGGCTAGGCACTGAAGCTTTCTTT. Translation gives CASSPSGGLGTEAFF.

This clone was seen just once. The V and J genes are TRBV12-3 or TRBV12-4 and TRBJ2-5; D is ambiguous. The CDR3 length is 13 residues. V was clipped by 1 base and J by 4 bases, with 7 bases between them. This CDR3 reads CASSLGALETQYF. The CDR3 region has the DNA TGTGCCAGCAGTTTAGGGGCTCTAGAGACCCAGTACTTC.

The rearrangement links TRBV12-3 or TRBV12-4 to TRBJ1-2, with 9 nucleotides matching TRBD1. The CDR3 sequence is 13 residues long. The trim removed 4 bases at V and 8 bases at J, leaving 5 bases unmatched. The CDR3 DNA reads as TGTGCCAGCAGTTGGGGACAGGGCCGGGGCTACACCTTC. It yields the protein CASSWGQGRGYTF.

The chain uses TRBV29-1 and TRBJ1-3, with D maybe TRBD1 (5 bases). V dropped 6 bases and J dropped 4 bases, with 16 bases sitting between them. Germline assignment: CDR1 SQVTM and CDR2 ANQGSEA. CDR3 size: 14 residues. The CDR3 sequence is CSVPGGAGGNTIYF. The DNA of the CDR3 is TGCAGCGTCCCGGGTGGGGCCGGGGGAAACACCATATATTTT.

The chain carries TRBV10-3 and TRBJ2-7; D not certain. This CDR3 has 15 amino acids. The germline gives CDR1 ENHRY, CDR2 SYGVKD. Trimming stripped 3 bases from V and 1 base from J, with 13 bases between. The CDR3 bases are TGTGCCATCAGTGATGGGCACCTTACGTCCTACGAGCAGTACTTC. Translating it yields CAISDGHLTSYEQYF.

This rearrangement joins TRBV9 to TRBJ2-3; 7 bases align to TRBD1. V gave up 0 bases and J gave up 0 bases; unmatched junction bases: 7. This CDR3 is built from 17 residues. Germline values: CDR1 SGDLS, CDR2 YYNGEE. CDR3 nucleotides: TGTGCCAGCAGCGTAGGCAGGGGGACAGCTAGCACAGATACGCAGTATTTT. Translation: CASSVGRGTASTDTQYF. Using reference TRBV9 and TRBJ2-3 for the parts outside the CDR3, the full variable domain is DSGVTQTPKHLITATGQRVTLRCSPRSGDLSVYWYQQSLDQGLQFLIQYYNGEERAKGNILERFSAQQFPDLHSELNLSSLELGDSALYFCASSVGRGTASTDTQYFGPGTRLTVL.

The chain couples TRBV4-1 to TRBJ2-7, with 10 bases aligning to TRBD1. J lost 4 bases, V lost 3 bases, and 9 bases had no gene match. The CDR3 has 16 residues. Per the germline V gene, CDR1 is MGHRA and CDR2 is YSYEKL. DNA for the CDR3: TGCGCCAGCAGCCAGTCCGGGACAGGGGTCCCATACGAGCAGTACTTC. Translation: CASSQSGTGVPYEQYF.

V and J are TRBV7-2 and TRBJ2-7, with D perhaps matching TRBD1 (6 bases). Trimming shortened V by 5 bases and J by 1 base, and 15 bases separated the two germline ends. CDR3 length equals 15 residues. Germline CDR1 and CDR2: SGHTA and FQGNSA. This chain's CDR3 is CASSTSGTTSYEQYF. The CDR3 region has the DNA TGTGCCAGCAGCACATCTGGGACAACTTCCTACGAGCAGTACTTC.

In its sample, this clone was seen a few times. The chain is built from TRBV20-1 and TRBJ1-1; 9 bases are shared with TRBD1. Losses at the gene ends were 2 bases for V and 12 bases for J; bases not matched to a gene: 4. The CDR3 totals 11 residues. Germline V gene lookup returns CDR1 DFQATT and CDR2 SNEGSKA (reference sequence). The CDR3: CSARLGQGTFF. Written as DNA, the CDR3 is TGCAGTGCTAGATTAGGACAGGGGACTTTCTTT.